The clone carrying this TCR beta chain has only a few counts. Its target is unknown. Ophthalmopathy donors showed moderate-to-severe activity, CAS ≥3, NOSPECS ≥4 and a duration under 3 months. Diagnosis was based on clinical symptoms, serum thyroxine, TRAb, thyroid ultrasound and orbital computed tomography. The authors amplified TCR beta CDR3 regions, and they did so from RNA transcripts for repertoire sequencing. HTBI-primed RT-PCR formed the first round, and a multiplex PCR formed the second. TCRdb ran MiXCR on the multiplex PCR reads and lists one entry per CDR3 protein. Of about 740,000 distinct CDR3 sequences listed, 40% were seen once; the top ten hold roughly 46%. This specimen comes from a study of Graves' ophthalmopathy and Graves' hyperthyroidism. Study-level results: Detected in blood as well were most expanded thyroid clonotypes with frequency above 0.001.

The sequenced sample consisted of peripheral blood. The sequence derives from an adult man with Graves' ophthalmopathy.

CDR3 sequence (DNA): TGTGCCAGCAGCTTAGACCACTCAAGGGATCTTGGCTACACCTTC. Its translation is CASSLDHSRDLGYTF. The rearrangement uses TRBV7-2 and TRBJ1-2; D gene uncertain. V was cut by 1 base and J by 7 bases, with 16 bases left in between. CDR1 and CDR2 (germline): SGHTA, FQGNSA. There are 15 residues in the CDR3. Variable domain in full (rest from reference TRBV7-2 and TRBJ1-2): GAGVSQSPSNKVTEKGKDVELRCDPISGHTALYWYRQSLGQGLEFLIYFQGNSAPDKSGLPSDRFSAERTGGSVSTLTIQRTQQEDSAVYLCASSLDHSRDLGYTFGSGTRLTVV.